This T cell receptor beta chain comes out of a study of blood T cells in healthy people across ages. The authors ran a second PCR of about 7 to 11 cycles using a sample-barcoded 5' primer and a J-beta primer mix. In TCRdb, the 5' RACE reads were re-called with MiXCR into one record per CDR3 protein. The repertoire holds 750,000 to 950,000 distinct CDR3 sequences, with approximately 24% as singletons. Germline CDR1 reads DFQATT; CDR2 reads SNEGSKA (reference sequence). The CDR3 is 14 residues long. V dropped 3 bases and J dropped 3; count of bases not matched to a gene: 7. The same sample was also used in a study of T cells of mothers and their children.

This TCR came from a boy under 18 in good health. The gene calls are TRBV20-1 and TRBJ2-7; 8 bases line up with TRBD1. Sequencing used blood. CDR3 in amino acids: CSASPMDRDYEQYF. For the CDR3, the DNA is TGCAGTGCTAGCCCCATGGACAGGGACTACGAGCAGTACTTC.